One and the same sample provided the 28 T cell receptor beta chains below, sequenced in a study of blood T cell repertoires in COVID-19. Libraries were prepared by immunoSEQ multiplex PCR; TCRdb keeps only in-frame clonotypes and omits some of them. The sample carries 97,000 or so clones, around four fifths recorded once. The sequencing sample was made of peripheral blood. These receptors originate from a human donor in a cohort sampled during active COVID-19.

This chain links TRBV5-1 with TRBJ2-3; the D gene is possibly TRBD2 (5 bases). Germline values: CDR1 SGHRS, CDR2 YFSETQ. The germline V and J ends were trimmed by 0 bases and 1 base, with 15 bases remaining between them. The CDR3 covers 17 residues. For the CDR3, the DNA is TGCGCCAGCAGCTTGGGGCCCCAAGCCGGGGGCACAGATACGCAGTATTTT. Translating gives CASSLGPQAGGTDTQYF.

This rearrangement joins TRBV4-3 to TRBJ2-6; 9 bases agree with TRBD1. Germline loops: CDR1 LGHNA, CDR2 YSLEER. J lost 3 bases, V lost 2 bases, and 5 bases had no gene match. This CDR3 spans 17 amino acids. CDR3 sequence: CASSQNRDRVGANVLTF. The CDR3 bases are TGCGCCAGCAGCCAAAACCGGGACAGGGTTGGGGCCAACGTCCTGACTTTC.

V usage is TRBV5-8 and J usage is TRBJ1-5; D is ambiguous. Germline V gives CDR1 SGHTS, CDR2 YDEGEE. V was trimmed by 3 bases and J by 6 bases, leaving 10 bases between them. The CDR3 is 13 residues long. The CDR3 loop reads CASSSRRVQPQHF. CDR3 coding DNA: TGTGCCAGCAGCTCAAGGCGGGTTCAGCCCCAGCATTTT. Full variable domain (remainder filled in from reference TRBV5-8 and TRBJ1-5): EAGVTQSPTHLIKTRGQQATLRCSPISGHTSVYWYQQALGLGLQFLLWYDEGEERNRGNFPPRFSGRQFPNYSSELNVNALELEDSALYLCASSSRRVQPQHFGDGTRLSIL.

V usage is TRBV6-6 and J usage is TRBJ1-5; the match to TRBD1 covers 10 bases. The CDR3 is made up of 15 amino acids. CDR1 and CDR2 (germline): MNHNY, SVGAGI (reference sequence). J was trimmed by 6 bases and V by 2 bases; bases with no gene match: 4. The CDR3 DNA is TGTGCCAGCAGTTACCAAGGACAGGGGGGTCAGCCCCAGCATTTT. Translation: CASSYQGQGGQPQHF.

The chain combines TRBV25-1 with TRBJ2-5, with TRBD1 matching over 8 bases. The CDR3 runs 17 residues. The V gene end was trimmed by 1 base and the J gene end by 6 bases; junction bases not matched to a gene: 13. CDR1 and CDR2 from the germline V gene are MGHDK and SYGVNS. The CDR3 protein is CASSEFWSAGGSKTQYF. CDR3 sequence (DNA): TGTGCCAGCAGTGAATTCTGGTCGGCAGGGGGCTCGAAGACCCAGTACTTC.

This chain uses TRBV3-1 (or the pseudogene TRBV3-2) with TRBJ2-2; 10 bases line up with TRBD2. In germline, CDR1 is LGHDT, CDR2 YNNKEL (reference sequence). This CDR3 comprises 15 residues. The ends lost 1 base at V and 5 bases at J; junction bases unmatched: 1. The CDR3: CASSQGLAGTGELFF. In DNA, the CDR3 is TGTGCCAGCAGCCAAGGACTAGCGGGTACCGGGGAGCTGTTTTTT.

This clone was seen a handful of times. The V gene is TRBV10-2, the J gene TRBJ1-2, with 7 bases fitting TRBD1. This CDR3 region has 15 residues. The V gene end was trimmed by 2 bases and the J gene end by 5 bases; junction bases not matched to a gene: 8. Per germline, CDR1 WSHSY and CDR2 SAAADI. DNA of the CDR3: TGCGCCAGCAGTGAGCTAACGGGACAGCTATATGGCTACACCTTC. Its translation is CASSELTGQLYGYTF.

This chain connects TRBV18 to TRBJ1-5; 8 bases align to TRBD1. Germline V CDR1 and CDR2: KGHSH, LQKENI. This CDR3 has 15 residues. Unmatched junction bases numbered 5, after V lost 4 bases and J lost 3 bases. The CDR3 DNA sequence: TGTGCCAGCTCACAGGACAGGGACCCCAATCAGCCCCAGCATTTT. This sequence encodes CASSQDRDPNQPQHF.

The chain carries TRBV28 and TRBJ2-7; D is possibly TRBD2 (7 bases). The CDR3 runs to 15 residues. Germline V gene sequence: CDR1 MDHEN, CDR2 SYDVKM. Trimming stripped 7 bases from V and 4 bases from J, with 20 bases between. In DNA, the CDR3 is TGTGCCAGCACCCAAGGGGGGGACGGGCCTTACGAGCAGTACTTC. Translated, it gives CASTQGGDGPYEQYF.

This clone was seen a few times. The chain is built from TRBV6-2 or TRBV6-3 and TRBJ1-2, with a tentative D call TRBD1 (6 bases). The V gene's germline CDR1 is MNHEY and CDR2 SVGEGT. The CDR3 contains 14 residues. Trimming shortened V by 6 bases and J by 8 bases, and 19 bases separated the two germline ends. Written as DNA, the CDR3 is TGTGCCAGCAGCCGAACAGGGCCAGCTCACGGCTACACCTTC. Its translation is CASSRTGPAHGYTF.

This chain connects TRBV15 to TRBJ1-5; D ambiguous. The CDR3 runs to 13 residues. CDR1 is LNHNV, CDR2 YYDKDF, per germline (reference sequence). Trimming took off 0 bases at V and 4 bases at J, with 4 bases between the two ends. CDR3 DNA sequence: TGTGCCACCAGCAGAGACCATAATCAGCCCCAGCATTTT. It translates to CATSRDHNQPQHF.

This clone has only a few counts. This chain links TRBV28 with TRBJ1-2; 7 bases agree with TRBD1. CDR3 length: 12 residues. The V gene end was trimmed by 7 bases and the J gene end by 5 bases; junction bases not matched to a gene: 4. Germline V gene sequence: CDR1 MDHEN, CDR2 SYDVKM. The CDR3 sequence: CASTKQGYGYTF. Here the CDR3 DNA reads TGTGCCAGCACCAAACAGGGGTATGGCTACACCTTC.

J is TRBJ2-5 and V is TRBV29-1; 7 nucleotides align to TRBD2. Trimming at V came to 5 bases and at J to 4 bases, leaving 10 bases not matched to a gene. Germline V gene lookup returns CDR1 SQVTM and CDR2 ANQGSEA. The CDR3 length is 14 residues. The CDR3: CSVPGERGTETQYF. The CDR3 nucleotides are TGCAGCGTTCCCGGTGAGCGGGGTACAGAGACCCAGTACTTC.

In nucleotides, the CDR3 is TGTGCCAGCAGTTGGAGAACGGGAGACGAGCAGTACTTC. Its translation is CASSWRTGDEQYF. This sequence joins TRBV27 and TRBJ2-7; tentatively, D is TRBD2 (6 bases). This CDR3 is built from 13 residues. Trimming took 4 bases from V and 5 from J, leaving 12 bases between them. The germline CDR1 and CDR2 sequences are MNHEY and SMNVEV (reference sequence).

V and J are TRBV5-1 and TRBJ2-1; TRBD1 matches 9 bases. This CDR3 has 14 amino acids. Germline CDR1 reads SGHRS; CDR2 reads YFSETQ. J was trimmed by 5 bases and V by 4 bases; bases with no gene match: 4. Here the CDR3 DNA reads TGCGCCAGCAGCGCCGACAGGGGGGACAATGAGCAGTTCTTC. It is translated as CASSADRGDNEQFF. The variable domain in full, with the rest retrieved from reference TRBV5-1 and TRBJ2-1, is KAGVTQTPRYLIKTRGQQVTLSCSPISGHRSVSWYQQTPGQGLQFLFEYFSETQRNKGNFPGRFSGRQFSNSRSEMNVSTLELGDSALYLCASSADRGDNEQFFGPGTRLTVL.

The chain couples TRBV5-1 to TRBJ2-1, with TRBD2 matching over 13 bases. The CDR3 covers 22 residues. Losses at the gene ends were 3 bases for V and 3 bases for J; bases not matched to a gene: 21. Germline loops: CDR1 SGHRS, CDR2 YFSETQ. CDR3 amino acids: CASSSNPYRGLAGVLRYNEQFF. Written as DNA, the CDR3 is TGCGCCAGCAGCTCCAACCCCTACCGCGGACTAGCGGGGGTGCTTCGCTACAATGAGCAGTTCTTC.

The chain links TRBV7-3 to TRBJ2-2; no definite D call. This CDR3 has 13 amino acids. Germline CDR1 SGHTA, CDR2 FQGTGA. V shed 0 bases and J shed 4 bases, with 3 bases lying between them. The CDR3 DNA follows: TGTGCCAGCAGCTTAACCGGCACCGGGGAGCTGTTTTTT. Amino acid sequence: CASSLTGTGELFF.

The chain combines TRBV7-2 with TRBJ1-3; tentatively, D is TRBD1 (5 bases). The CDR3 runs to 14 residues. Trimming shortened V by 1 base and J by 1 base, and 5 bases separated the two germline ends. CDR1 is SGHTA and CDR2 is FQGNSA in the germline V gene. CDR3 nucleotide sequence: TGTGCCAGCAGCTTAGGACAGTCTGGAAACACCATATATTTT. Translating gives CASSLGQSGNTIYF.

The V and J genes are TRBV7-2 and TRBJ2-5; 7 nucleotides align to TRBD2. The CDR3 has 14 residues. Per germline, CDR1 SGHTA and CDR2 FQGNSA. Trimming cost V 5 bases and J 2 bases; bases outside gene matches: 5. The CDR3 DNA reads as TGTGCCAGCAGCCGTGCTAGCGGACAAGAGACCCAGTACTTC. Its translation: CASSRASGQETQYF.

CDR3: CASKQEWNTEAFF. The CDR3, as DNA: TGTGCCAGCAAGCAAGAGTGGAACACTGAAGCTTTCTTT. V usage is TRBV12-3 or TRBV12-4 and J usage is TRBJ1-1; D is unclear. V dropped 7 bases and J dropped 1 base, with 10 bases sitting between them. The CDR3 has 13 residues.

In nucleotides, the CDR3 is TGTGCCAGCAGCGCCATCCGGGGAAGCACAGATACGCAGTATTTT. Translated, it gives CASSAIRGSTDTQYF. The J gene is TRBJ2-3, the V gene TRBV5-4; maybe TRBD2 (5 bases). Looked up from germline, CDR1 is SGHNT and CDR2 is YYREEE (reference sequence). CDR3 size: 15 residues. Deletions cut 4 bases from V and 0 bases from J, with 12 bases between. The entire variable domain, with the rest obtained from reference TRBV5-4 and TRBJ2-3, is as follows: ETGVTQSPTHLIKTRGQQVTLRCSSQSGHNTVSWYQQALGQGPQFIFQYYREEENGRGNFPPRFSGLQFPNYSSELNVNALELDDSALYLCASSAIRGSTDTQYFGPGTRLTVL.

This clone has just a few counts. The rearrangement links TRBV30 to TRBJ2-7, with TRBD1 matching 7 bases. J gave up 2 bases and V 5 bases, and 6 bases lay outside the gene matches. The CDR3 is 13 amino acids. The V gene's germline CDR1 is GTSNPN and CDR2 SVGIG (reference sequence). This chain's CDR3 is CAWHRDRPYEQYF. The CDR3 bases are TGTGCCTGGCACCGGGACAGACCCTACGAGCAGTACTTC.

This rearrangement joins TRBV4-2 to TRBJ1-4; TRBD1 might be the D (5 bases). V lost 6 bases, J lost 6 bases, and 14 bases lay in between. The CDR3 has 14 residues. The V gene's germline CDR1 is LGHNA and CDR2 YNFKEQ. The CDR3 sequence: CASRAGYSHEKLFF. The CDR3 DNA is TGTGCCAGCAGGGCAGGGTATTCGCATGAAAAACTGTTTTTT.

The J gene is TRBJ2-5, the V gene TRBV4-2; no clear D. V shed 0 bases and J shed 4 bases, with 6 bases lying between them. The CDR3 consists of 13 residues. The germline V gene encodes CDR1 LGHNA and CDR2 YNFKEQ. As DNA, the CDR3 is TGTGCCAGCAGCCAAGAGTTGCGAGAGACCCAGTACTTC. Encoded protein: CASSQELRETQYF.

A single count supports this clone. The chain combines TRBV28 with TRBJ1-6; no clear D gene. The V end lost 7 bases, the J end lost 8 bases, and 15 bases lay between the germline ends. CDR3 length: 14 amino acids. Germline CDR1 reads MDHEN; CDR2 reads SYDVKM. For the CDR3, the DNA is TGTGCCAGCACCTTGGTCCGGAGGTATTCACCCCTCCACTTT. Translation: CASTLVRRYSPLHF.

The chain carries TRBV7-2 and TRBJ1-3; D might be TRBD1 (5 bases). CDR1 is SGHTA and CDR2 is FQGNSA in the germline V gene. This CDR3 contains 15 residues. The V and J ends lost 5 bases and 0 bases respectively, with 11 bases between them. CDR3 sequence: CASSPRQSSGNTIYF. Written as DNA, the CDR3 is TGTGCCAGCAGCCCCCGACAGAGCTCTGGAAACACCATATATTTT.

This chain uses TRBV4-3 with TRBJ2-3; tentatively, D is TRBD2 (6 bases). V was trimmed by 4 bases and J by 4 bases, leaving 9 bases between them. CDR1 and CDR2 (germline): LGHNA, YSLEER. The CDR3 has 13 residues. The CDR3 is CASSRGNADTQYF. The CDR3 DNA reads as TGCGCCAGCAGCCGCGGGAATGCAGATACGCAGTATTTT.

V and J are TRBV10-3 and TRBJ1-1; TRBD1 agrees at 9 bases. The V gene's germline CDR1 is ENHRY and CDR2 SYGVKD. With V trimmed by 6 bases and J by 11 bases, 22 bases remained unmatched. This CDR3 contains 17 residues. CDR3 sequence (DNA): TGTGCCATCAGAAGACCCGGGACAGGGTACAATCCGGGCGGGGCTTTCTTT. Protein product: CAIRRPGTGYNPGGAFF.